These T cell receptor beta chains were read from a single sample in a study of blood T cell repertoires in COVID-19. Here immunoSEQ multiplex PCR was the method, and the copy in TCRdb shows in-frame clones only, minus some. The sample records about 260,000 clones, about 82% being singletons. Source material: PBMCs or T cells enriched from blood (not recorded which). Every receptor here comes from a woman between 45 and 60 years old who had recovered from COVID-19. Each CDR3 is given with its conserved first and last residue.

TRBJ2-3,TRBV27,CASSGWDRASLGGQYF
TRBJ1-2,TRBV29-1,CSVTGEYGYTF
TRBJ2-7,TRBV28,CASRPKTGPAYEQYF
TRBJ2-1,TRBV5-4,CAIPGQSSYNEQFF
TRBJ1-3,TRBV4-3,CASSQAPTVSGNTIYF
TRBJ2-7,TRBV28,CASSLFLRGPRQYEQYF
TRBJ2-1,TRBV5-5,CASSPGQNYNEQFF
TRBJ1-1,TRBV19,CASSADGRAFF
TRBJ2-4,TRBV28,CASRKRLAKNIQYF
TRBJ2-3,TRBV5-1,CASSLGQASTDTQYF
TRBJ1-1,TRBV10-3,CAIRIEYSYTEAFF
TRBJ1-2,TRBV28,CASSNGGLGFVSYTF
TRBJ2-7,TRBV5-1,CASSLGSDSRSYEQYF
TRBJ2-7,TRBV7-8,CASSLYSGFYEQYF
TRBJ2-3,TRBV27,CASSHRDRAIYSDSTDTQYF
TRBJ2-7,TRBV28,CASSRSGQGLSYEQYF
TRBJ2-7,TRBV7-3,CASSLLGGAYEQYF
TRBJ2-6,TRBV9,CASSGPAGSGANVLTF
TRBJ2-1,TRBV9,CASSPLAGGRRNEQFF
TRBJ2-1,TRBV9,CASSVTRFGSYNEQFF
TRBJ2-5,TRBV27,CASTPRGAYQETQYF
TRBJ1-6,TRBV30,CAWTADSNYNSPLHF
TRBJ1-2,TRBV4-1,CASSQGDLLGYTF